The T cell receptor (beta chain) described here comes from a study of early T cells in non-severe SARS-CoV-2 infection. Study context: It was bulk RNA from unsorted whole blood that was sequenced, and the chains were unpaired. Whole-study findings and limits: Anti-spike CD8 responses were favored by VDJdb matching, which missed private and CD4 specificities.

This CDR3 has 12 amino acids. The V end lost 4 bases, the J end lost 7 bases, and 8 bases lay between the germline ends. CDR1 SGHAT and CDR2 FQNNGV come from the germline V gene. This clonotype was counted at least ten times. Its antigen is not identified. Unique molecular identifiers were attached to individual cDNA molecules. TCRdb independently ran MiXCR on the 5' RACE reads; one entry per CDR3 protein. The sample holds about 63,000 distinct CDR3 sequences, 10% to 15% seen once. J is TRBJ2-1 and V is TRBV11-2; unclear D gene. The specimen was whole blood. The TCR originated in an adult who was a healthcare worker with PCR-confirmed SARS-CoV-2 infection or an uninfected control (not recorded which). This chain's CDR3 is CASSSSLNEQFF. The DNA for the CDR3 is TGTGCCAGCAGCTCCTCCTTGAATGAGCAGTTCTTC. Variable domain in full (rest from reference TRBV11-2 and TRBJ2-1): EAGVAQSPRYKIIEKRQSVAFWCNPISGHATLYWYQQILGQGPKLLIQFQNNGVVDDSQLPKDRFSAERLKGVDSTLKIQPAKLEDSAVYLCASSSSLNEQFFGPGTRLTVL.